This T cell receptor beta chain appears in the sequencing data of a study of blood T cell repertoires in COVID-19. Study-wide context: T cells, B-cell-depleted T cells, or PBMCs supplied cDNA or gDNA.

From germline, CDR1 is MGHRA and CDR2 YSYEKL. There are 15 residues in the CDR3. Trimming removed 1 base at V and 4 bases at J, with 13 bases between. Authors' processing steps: Reference gene primer amplification in the assay estimated nucleated cell counts. The data were produced by immunoSEQ multiplex PCR, yet TCRdb's version contains in-frame clones alone and is incomplete. D and trimming come from the DNA, and the V and J calls and clone size come from that table. The sample lists roughly 200,000 clones, 78% seen once, with approximately 2.9% in the top ten. The receptor was isolated from a woman of 80 years or more with active or convalescent COVID-19. The V and J genes are TRBV4-1 and TRBJ1-2, with a possible D match to TRBD1 (6 bases). Sequencing used peripheral blood. The CDR3 DNA follows: TGCGCCAGCAGCCAAGGCCGGGGGGCCTCCTATGGCTACACCTTC. Translated: CASSQGRGASYGYTF.